This is a list of T cell receptor beta chains from one sample in a study of metastatic and nonmetastatic thyroid tumors. MiXCR reprocessed the PCR reads for TCRdb. The repertoire holds 21,000 or so clones, with around 20% as singletons. Sequenced material: blood. The receptor source for this set is a male donor with papillary thyroid cancer or a benign thyroid nodule (not recorded which). Some clones in this sample may be carry-over from other donors' samples. Both conserved end residues are part of each CDR3. A D gene is named only where the DNA matches it firmly. Clone sizes are given selectively: once, few, many, or a class where the clone is expanded.

J	size	D	V	DNA	CDR3
TRBJ2-3	many	TRBD2	TRBV7-8	TGTGCCAGCAGACCGACTAGCGCGGCCCTCCTGCAGTATTTT	CASRPTSAALLQYF
TRBJ2-1	many	TRBD2	TRBV7-3	TGTGCCAGCAGCCCAGAAAGTTTCGGGGGGGGTTTCGGGAATGAGCAGTTCTTC	CASSPESFGGGFGNEQFF
TRBJ1-1	few	TRBD1	TRBV6-4	TGTGCCAGCAGTAATGGTTGGACCTTACAGGGGCGAGGGGACACTGAAGCTTTCTTT	CASSNGWTLQGRGDTEAFF
TRBJ2-5	many	-	TRBV15	TGTGCCACCAGCAGCGTTACAGGGTATCGGGAGACCCAGTACTTC	CATSSVTGYRETQYF
TRBJ1-3	-	-	TRBV11-2	TGTGCCAGCAGCTTAGAGGCAACTCTCTCTGGAAACACCATATATTTT	CASSLEATLSGNTIYF
TRBJ1-5	-	-	TRBV11-2	TGTGCCAGCAGCTTTGGGATAGCTGGCAATCAGCCCCAGCATTTT	CASSFGIAGNQPQHF
TRBJ2-7	many	-	TRBV7-9	TGTGCCAGCAGTGTGGGGATCTCCTACGAGCAGTACTTC	CASSVGISYEQYF
TRBJ2-3	many	-	TRBV9	TGTGCCAGCAGCGGGAGGGCGGGTAGCGAGACGCATACAGATACGCAGTATTTT	CASSGRAGSETHTDTQYF
TRBJ2-5	many	TRBD2	TRBV6-5	TGTGCCAGCAGTTACGGCGGGAGTCGAGAGACCCAGTACTTC	CASSYGGSRETQYF
TRBJ2-1	many	-	TRBV12-3/TRBV12-4	TGTGCCAGCAGCACCGGGTCAAAGCAGTTCTTC	CASSTGSKQFF
TRBJ1-2	many	-	TRBV5-1	TGCGCCAGCAGAGGGGACAACTTCTATGGCTACACCTTC	CASRGDNFYGYTF
TRBJ1-5	many	-	TRBV27	TGTGCCAGCAGGCCCCTTGGGGGGAGTGGCAATCAGCCCCAGCATTTT	CASRPLGGSGNQPQHF
TRBJ2-2	many	-	TRBV6-1	TGTGCCAGCAGTGATCAAAGGGAAAAATGGAACACCGGGGAGCTGTTTTTT	CASSDQREKWNTGELFF
TRBJ1-6	medium-sized	-	TRBV28	TGTGCCAGCAGGGGACACCTGAATTCACCCCTCCACTTT	CASRGHLNSPLHF
TRBJ2-3	many	TRBD2	TRBV30	TGTGCCTGGAGGAAACGGGGACTAGCGGGAGTCACTGCAGCAGATACGCAGTATTTT	CAWRKRGLAGVTAADTQYF
TRBJ2-7	medium-sized	-	TRBV19	TGTGCCAGTAGTCAAGGCGGGTGGTCCTACGAGCAGTACTTC	CASSQGGWSYEQYF
TRBJ2-2	-	-	TRBV7-3	TGTGCCAGCAGCTACGGGGGTGGCACCGGGGAGCTGTTCTTT	CASSYGGGTGELFF
TRBJ1-2	-	-	TRBV7-9	TGTGCCAGCAGCTTAGCATCCAGTAACTATGGCTACACCTTC	CASSLASSNYGYTF
TRBJ2-3	many	TRBD1	TRBV5-1	TGCGCCAGCAACAACAGGGGAGTTCTCACAGATACGCAGTATTTT	CASNNRGVLTDTQYF
TRBJ2-7	many	TRBD2	TRBV4-2	TGTGCCAGCAGCCAGACTAGCGGGAGGTCTGGCGAGCAGTACTTC	CASSQTSGRSGEQYF
TRBJ2-3	many	TRBD2	TRBV4-2	TGTGCCAGCAGCCAAGTATCAGCGGGGGCGCCAGATACGCAGTATTTT	CASSQVSAGAPDTQYF
TRBJ1-2	few	-	TRBV28	TGTGCCAGCAGTTTCACTCGGGCCTATGGCTACACCTTC	CASSFTRAYGYTF
TRBJ2-7	-	TRBD1	TRBV3-1	TGTGCCAGCAGCCCTCCCGGGACAGGGAACGAGCAGTACTTC	CASSPPGTGNEQYF
TRBJ2-5	-	TRBD2	TRBV20-1	TGCAGTGCTCATTCCCTAGCGGGGGGAGGAAAAGAGACACAGTACTTC	CSAHSLAGGGKETQYF
TRBJ2-1	-	TRBD1	TRBV30	TGTGCCTGGGACCGACAGGGCCTCCAGTTCTTC	CAWDRQGLQFF
TRBJ2-2	-	TRBD2	TRBV24-1	TGTGCCACCAGTGATTTGAAATGGATCGGGGGGGACGCGAACACCGGGGAGCTGTTTTTT	CATSDLKWIGGDANTGELFF
TRBJ2-7	many	TRBD1	TRBV28	TGTGCCAGCAGTTTATATAGGGGACAGTCCTACGAGCAGTACTTC	CASSLYRGQSYEQYF
TRBJ1-6	medium-sized	TRBD1	TRBV12-3/TRBV12-4	TGTGCCAGCAGTTGGGGACAGGGGGGGAATTCACCCCTCCACTTT	CASSWGQGGNSPLHF
TRBJ2-3	-	TRBD2	TRBV5-1	TGCGCCAGCAGCAAGGGCGCGGGGGGAACGGCAGATACGCAGTATTTT	CASSKGAGGTADTQYF
TRBJ1-1	many	-	TRBV20-1	TGCAGTGCTAGAGAACCCCCCCGCGGCCTGAACACTGAAGCTTTCTTT	CSAREPPRGLNTEAFF
TRBJ2-5	-	-	TRBV30	TGTGCCTGGAGTAGGATGGGGGTGTGGGGGGCCCAAGAGACCCAGTACTTC	CAWSRMGVWGAQETQYF
TRBJ2-3	many	-	TRBV6-2/TRBV6-3	TGTGCCAGCAGCGGGCTAGCGCGAGATACGCAGTATTTT	CASSGLARDTQYF
TRBJ2-7	many	-	TRBV7-3	TGTGCCAGCAGCTTTCCCCCCCCTCGGGACGGATCCTGCTACGAGCAGTACTTC	CASSFPPPRDGSCYEQYF
TRBJ2-3	many	-	TRBV29-1	TGCAGCGTCTCACAGGGAGTCACAGATACGCAGTATTTT	CSVSQGVTDTQYF
TRBJ1-5	medium-sized	-	TRBV28	TGTGCCAGCAGTTTTGCTTCAGGAGTTCAGCCCCAGCATTTT	CASSFASGVQPQHF
TRBJ2-3	-	-	TRBV7-8	TGTGCCAGCAGCCCACGGGACGGAACAGATACGCAGTATTTT	CASSPRDGTDTQYF
TRBJ2-3	many	-	TRBV3-1	TGTGCCAGCAGCCAAGGAAACACAGATACGCAGTATTTT	CASSQGNTDTQYF
TRBJ2-3	many	TRBD1	TRBV7-3	TGTGCCAGCAGCAGTCAGCGACCGGGACAGGGCACAGATACGCAGTATTTT	CASSSQRPGQGTDTQYF
TRBJ2-1	many	TRBD1	TRBV5-1	TGCGCCAGCAAACGGGACAGTTACAATGAGCAGTTCTTC	CASKRDSYNEQFF
TRBJ2-7	medium-sized	-	TRBV6-1	TGTGCCAGCAGACAAGGGACAAGCAACCCGCGACAGTACTTC	CASRQGTSNPRQYF
TRBJ1-2	many	TRBD1	TRBV18	TGTGCCAGCTCACCGACAGGGTTTTCTAAGAGCTATGGCTACACCTTC	CASSPTGFSKSYGYTF
TRBJ2-7	many	TRBD1	TRBV11-1	TGTGCCAGCTCAGTGGACAGGACCTTCTCCTACGAGCAGTACTTC	CASSVDRTFSYEQYF
TRBJ2-3	many	-	TRBV7-9	TGTGCCAGCAGCAAGGCGACATTCACAGATACGCAGTATTTT	CASSKATFTDTQYF
TRBJ2-2	-	-	TRBV4-1	TGCGCCAGCAGCCAAGGGAGGAGGACCGGGGAGCTGTTTTTT	CASSQGRRTGELFF
TRBJ2-2	many	-	TRBV20-1	TGCAGTGCTTATGGGGGCCTCTTCGGGGAGCTGTTTTTT	CSAYGGLFGELFF
TRBJ2-1	medium-sized	-	TRBV6-4	TGTGCCAGCAGTAAAAACAGCGATTACAATGAGCAGTTCTTC	CASSKNSDYNEQFF
TRBJ1-5	many	-	TRBV27	TGTGCCAGCAGTAACCGACAGAGTAGCAATCAGCCCCAGCATTTT	CASSNRQSSNQPQHF
TRBJ2-1	many	TRBD1	TRBV4-1	TGCGCCAGCAGCCAACCCCGGTGGACAGGGCTCTACAATGAGCAGTTCTTC	CASSQPRWTGLYNEQFF